One T cell receptor (beta chain) is described in this entry. Its target is unknown. A much bigger clone sits one base away, suggesting this may be a read error. TCRdb re-called the reads through MiXCR, storing one row per CDR3 protein. The sample holds 630,000 or so distinct CDR3 sequences, 20% to 30% seen once. This sample is drawn from a study of T cell repertoires in cytomegalovirus infection. The CDR3 totals 15 residues. In germline, CDR1 is SGHVS, CDR2 FQNEAQ. Findings of the study overall: HLA-C-restricted CMV clonotypes gave the most frequent clonotype in two of eight donors.

Sequencing was done on a sample of CD8+ T cells from PBMCs. This receptor was identified in a human donor in good health (CMV status not recorded). Some clones in this sample may be carry-over from other donors' samples. The chain joins TRBV7-8 to TRBJ1-1; maybe TRBD1 (6 bases). In DNA, the CDR3 is TGTGCCATCAGCTTAGCAAGACAGGTGAACACTGAAGCTTTCTTT. Residues: CAISLARQVNTEAFF.